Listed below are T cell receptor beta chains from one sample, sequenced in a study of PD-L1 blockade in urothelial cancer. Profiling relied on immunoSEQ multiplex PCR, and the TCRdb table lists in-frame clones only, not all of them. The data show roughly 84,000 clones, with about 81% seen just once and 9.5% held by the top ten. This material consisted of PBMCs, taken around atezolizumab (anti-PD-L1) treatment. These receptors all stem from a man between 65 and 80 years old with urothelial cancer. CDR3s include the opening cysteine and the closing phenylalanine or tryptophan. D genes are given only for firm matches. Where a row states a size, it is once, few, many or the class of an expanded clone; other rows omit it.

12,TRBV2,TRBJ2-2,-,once,CASSPLVGELFF,TGTGCCAGCAGTCCCCTAGTTGGGGAGCTGTTTTTT
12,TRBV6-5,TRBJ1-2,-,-,CASSYGGNRYTF,TGTGCCAGCAGTTATGGAGGCAATCGCTACACCTTC
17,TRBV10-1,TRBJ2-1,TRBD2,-,CASSGGLAGGRHNEQFF,TGCGCCAGCAGTGGAGGGCTAGCGGGGGGCCGGCACAATGAGCAGTTCTTC
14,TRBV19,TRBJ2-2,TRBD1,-,CATKDRGYTGELFF,TGTGCCACCAAGGACAGGGGTTACACCGGGGAGCTGTTTTTT
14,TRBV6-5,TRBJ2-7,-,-,CASSYPGQGYEQYF,TGTGCCAGCAGTTACCCCGGACAAGGATACGAGCAGTACTTC
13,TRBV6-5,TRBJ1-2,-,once,CASSAAGNYGYTF,TGTGCCAGCAGTGCGGCTGGTAACTATGGCTACACCTTC
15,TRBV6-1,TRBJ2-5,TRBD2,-,CASCRLAGARETQYF,TGTGCCAGCTGCCGGCTAGCGGGGGCCCGGGAGACCCAGTACTTC
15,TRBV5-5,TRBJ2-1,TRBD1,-,CASSLPGQGENEQFF,TGTGCCAGCAGCTTGCCGGGACAGGGCGAGAATGAGCAGTTCTTC
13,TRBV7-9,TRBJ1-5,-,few,CASSSGSNQPQHF,TGTGCCAGCAGCTCCGGGAGCAATCAGCCCCAGCATTTT
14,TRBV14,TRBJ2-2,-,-,CASSPLLITGELFF,TGTGCCAGCAGCCCACTCCTTATCACCGGGGAGCTGTTTTTT
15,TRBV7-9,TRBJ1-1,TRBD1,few,CASSLGQGALTEAFF,TGTGCCAGCAGCCTGGGACAGGGGGCGCTTACTGAAGCTTTCTTT
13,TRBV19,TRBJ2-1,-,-,CAASGSLYNEQFF,TGTGCCGCGTCCGGGAGTCTCTACAATGAGCAGTTCTTC
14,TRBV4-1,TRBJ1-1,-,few,CASSQVSSNTEAFF,TGCGCCAGCAGCCAAGTTTCGTCTAACACTGAAGCTTTCTTT